This TCR beta chain was sequenced during a study of T cells of healthy individuals. In its sample, this clonotype was seen many times. TCRdb reanalysed the 5' RACE reads using MiXCR and keeps one entry per CDR3 protein. The sample has some 85,000 distinct CDR3 sequences; approximately 5.4% are singletons. This sequence was found in a female donor in good health.

The CDR3 region is CASSPRGRNTEAFF. CDR3 in DNA: TGTGCCAGCAGCCCCAGGGGGAGGAACACTGAAGCTTTCTTT. V and J are TRBV7-9 and TRBJ1-1; 7 nucleotides agree with TRBD1. V dropped 5 bases and J dropped 1; count of bases not matched to a gene: 4. This CDR3 contains 14 residues. The germline CDR1 and CDR2 sequences are SEHNR and FQNEAQ (reference sequence). Based on the CDR3 plus reference TRBV7-9 and TRBJ1-1, the full variable domain is DTGVSQNPRHKITKRGQNVTFRCDPISEHNRLYWYRQTLGQGPEFLTYFQNEAQLEKSRLLSDRFSAERPKGSFSTLEIQRTEQGDSAMYLCASSPRGRNTEAFFGQGTRLTVV.